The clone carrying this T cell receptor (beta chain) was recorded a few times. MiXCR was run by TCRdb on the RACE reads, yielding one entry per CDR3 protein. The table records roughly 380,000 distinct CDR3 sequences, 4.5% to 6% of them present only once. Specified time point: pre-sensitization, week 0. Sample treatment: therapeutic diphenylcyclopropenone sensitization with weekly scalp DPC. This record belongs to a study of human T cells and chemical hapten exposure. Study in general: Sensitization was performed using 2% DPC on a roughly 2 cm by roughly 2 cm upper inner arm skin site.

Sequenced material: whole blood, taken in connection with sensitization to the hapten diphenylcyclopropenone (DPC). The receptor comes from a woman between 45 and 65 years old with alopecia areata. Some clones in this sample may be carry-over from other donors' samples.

The CDR3 reads CASSLNRGQETQYF. DNA of the CDR3: TGTGCCAGCAGCTTAAACCGGGGCCAAGAGACCCAGTACTTC. The chain carries TRBV7-2 and TRBJ2-5, with D possibly matching TRBD2 (5 bases). The V gene lost 2 bases and the J gene lost 1 base, with 8 bases spanning the gap. The CDR3 consists of 14 residues. Germline values: CDR1 SGHTA, CDR2 FQGNSA.